The 18 T cell receptor beta chains below come from one sample, sequenced in a study of T cells in localized non-small cell lung cancer. The protocol was immunoSEQ multiplex PCR, while the TCRdb copy is restricted to in-frame clones and leaves out a portion. Of more than 2,500 clones in the sample, around 40% are singletons; the top ten hold approximately 15%. Sequencing was performed on lung tumor tissue, taken before any cancer treatment. The receptors derive from a woman aged 40-69 years with stage II squamous cell lung carcinoma.

The rearrangement links TRBV16 to TRBJ1-2, with a possible D match to TRBD1 (5 bases). Germline CDR1 reads KGHSY; CDR2 reads FQNENV. The V and J ends lost 4 bases and 6 bases respectively, with 9 bases between them. The CDR3 loop spans 12 amino acids. This CDR3 reads CASSPTTDGYTF. DNA of the CDR3: TGTGCCAGCAGCCCCACGACAGATGGCTACACCTTC.

In its sample, this clone was seen a few times. CDR3 bases: TGTGCCAGCAGCTTAGAGCCCGATGGGACAGGCGGTTCCTACACCTTC. Translated, it gives CASSLEPDGTGGSYTF. The chain couples TRBV11-3 to TRBJ1-2; 8 positions match TRBD1. V gave up 0 bases and J gave up 10 bases; unmatched junction bases: 13. Germline V gene data show CDR1 as SGHNT and CDR2 as YENEEA. This CDR3 has 16 residues.

This CDR3 reads CASSPPRVRLSTDTQYF. The DNA for the CDR3 is TGTGCCAGCAGTCCACCGAGGGTTAGACTAAGCACAGATACGCAGTATTTT. The chain combines TRBV28 with TRBJ2-3; a possible D gene is TRBD2 (5 bases). The V end lost 5 bases, the J end lost 0 bases, and 18 bases lay between the germline ends. Per the germline V gene, CDR1 is MDHEN and CDR2 is SYDVKM. CDR3 length: 17 amino acids.

Only a few counts were recorded for this clone. The rearrangement links TRBV6-7 to TRBJ2-3, with a tentative D call TRBD2 (6 bases). TRBV6-7 is classed as an ORF, of uncertain function. This CDR3 is 15 amino acids long. With 6 bases removed from V and 1 base from J, the gap between germline ends came to 14 bases. CDR3 loop: CASRLGTLRTDTQYF. The CDR3, as DNA: TGTGCCAGCAGACTCGGGACTCTTCGCACAGATACGCAGTATTTT.

This clone was observed a single time. V is TRBV28 and J is TRBJ1-3, with D maybe TRBD1 (5 bases). The V end lost 5 bases, the J end lost 1 base, and 12 bases lay between the germline ends. This CDR3 has 15 residues. CDR1 and CDR2 (germline): MDHEN, SYDVKM. CDR3 sequence: CASSTGTDSGNTIYF. The DNA of the CDR3 is TGTGCCAGCAGTACGGGGACTGATTCTGGAAACACCATATATTTT.

V is TRBV19 and J is TRBJ2-1; 9 bases are a match to TRBD1. After removal of 1 base from V and 4 bases from J, the junction contained 2 bases not matched to a gene. This CDR3 is 15 amino acids long. Germline V gives CDR1 LNHDA, CDR2 SQIVND (reference sequence). The CDR3 bases are TGTGCCAGTAGTATAGGGACAGGGGTATACAATGAGCAGTTCTTC. Its translation is CASSIGTGVYNEQFF.

The CDR3 region has the DNA TGTGCCAGCAGTCACGGGGGAGGGGGTTATAGCAATCAGCCCCAGCATTTT. This gives the protein CASSHGGGGYSNQPQHF. The V gene is TRBV6-8, the J gene TRBJ1-5; possible D gene TRBD1, 6 bases. Trimming pared 5 bases from V and 0 bases from J, leaving 17 bases between. The CDR3 sequence is 17 residues long. Germline CDR1 is MNHGY and CDR2 is SAAAGT.

The chain links TRBV28 to TRBJ2-1; 14 bases map to TRBD2. From germline, CDR1 is MDHEN and CDR2 SYDVKM. The CDR3 extends over 13 amino acids. The V segment lost 8 bases and the J segment 7 bases; nucleotides outside the gene matches: 1. CDR3 bases: TGTGCCAGCGGACTAGCGGGAGGAAATGAGCAGTTCTTC. Protein sequence: CASGLAGGNEQFF.

This chain uses TRBV5-1 with TRBJ2-1, with TRBD2 matching 11 bases. Looked up from germline, CDR1 is SGHRS and CDR2 is YFSETQ. With V trimmed by 0 bases and J by 9 bases, 5 bases remained unmatched. This CDR3 is 15 amino acids long. CDR3 DNA: TGCGCCAGCAGCTTGGGACTAGCGGGAACAGGTGAGCAGTTCTTC. Protein sequence: CASSLGLAGTGEQFF.

This sequence joins TRBV18 and TRBJ2-2, with a weak D call TRBD1 (6 bases). V lost 3 bases and J 0 bases, leaving 11 bases between the germline ends. The CDR3 sequence is 16 residues long. The V gene's germline CDR1 is KGHSH and CDR2 LQKENI. CDR3 region: CASSPDRPANTGELFF. The CDR3 DNA is TGTGCCAGCTCACCCGACAGGCCAGCGAACACCGGGGAGCTGTTTTTT.

The genes are TRBV23-1 and TRBJ2-7, with TRBD2 identical over 8 bases. TRBV23-1 is given ORF status, its function remaining uncertain. The CDR3 runs 14 residues. The junction had 6 bases not matched to a gene; V was cut back by 5 bases and J by 3 bases. CDR3 protein: CASSTPGLDYEQYV. For the CDR3, the DNA is TGCGCCAGCAGTACCCCGGGACTAGACTACGAGCAGTACGTC.

The CDR3: CASSLDRGLATDTQYF. Here the CDR3 DNA reads TGCGCCAGCAGCTTGGACAGGGGGCTAGCGACAGATACGCAGTATTTT. The chain uses TRBV5-1 and TRBJ2-3; the match to TRBD1 covers 9 bases. The CDR3 contains 16 residues. Germline values: CDR1 SGHRS, CDR2 YFSETQ. V was clipped by 0 bases and J by 3 bases; unmatched bases: 5.

This clone occurred a few times. V and J are TRBV11-3 and TRBJ1-1, with TRBD1 matching over 7 bases. The CDR3 runs to 15 residues. Looked up from germline, CDR1 is SGHNT and CDR2 is YENEEA. J gave up 0 bases and V 4 bases, and 5 bases lay outside the gene matches. CDR3 nucleotides: TGTGCCAGCAGCTATCGGGGACAGTTGAACACTGAAGCTTTCTTT. Its protein is CASSYRGQLNTEAFF.

V usage is TRBV19 and J usage is TRBJ1-3; D remains ambiguous. V shed 5 bases and J shed 8 bases, with 22 bases lying between them. CDR3 length: 16 residues. Looked up from germline, CDR1 is LNHDA and CDR2 is SQIVND (reference sequence). The CDR3 sequence is CASSVHSDPPPDTIYF. CDR3 coding DNA: TGTGCCAGTAGTGTTCACTCGGATCCCCCGCCGGACACCATATATTTT.

The chain links TRBV28 to TRBJ2-7; D gene unclear. The CDR3 spans 14 residues. Per germline, CDR1 MDHEN and CDR2 SYDVKM. V was cut by 8 bases and J by 2 bases, with 16 bases left in between. The CDR3 nucleotides are TGTGCCAGCGGAATTTGGGATGCCCCCTACGAGCAGTACTTC. This translates into CASGIWDAPYEQYF.

This chain connects TRBV29-1 to TRBJ2-3, with 9 bases lining up with TRBD2. CDR1 SQVTM and CDR2 ANQGSEA come from the germline V gene. V was clipped by 4 bases and J by 4 bases; unmatched bases: 12. This CDR3 has 16 residues. The CDR3 DNA reads TGCAGCGTTGGGCCCCCGTCTAGCGGGACCCCAGATACGCAGTATTTT. This encodes CSVGPPSSGTPDTQYF.

The chain has TRBV29-1 and TRBJ1-2, with a tentative D call TRBD1 (5 bases). Germline V gene lookup returns CDR1 SQVTM and CDR2 ANQGSEA. Trimming shortened V by 2 bases and J by 4 bases, and 17 bases separated the two germline ends. This CDR3 contains 15 residues. DNA for the CDR3: TGCAGCGTTGAAATCCCGACAGCGACCCGCTATGGCTACACCTTC. Encoded protein: CSVEIPTATRYGYTF.

This clone has a handful of counts. This chain joins TRBV6-8 and TRBJ1-1, with 8 bases fitting TRBD1. Germline assignment: CDR1 MNHGY and CDR2 SAAAGT. The CDR3 totals 12 residues. V dropped 9 bases and J dropped 4; count of bases not matched to a gene: 4. CDR3 in amino acids: CASQTGATEAFF. The DNA of the CDR3 is TGTGCCAGTCAGACAGGGGCCACTGAAGCTTTCTTT.